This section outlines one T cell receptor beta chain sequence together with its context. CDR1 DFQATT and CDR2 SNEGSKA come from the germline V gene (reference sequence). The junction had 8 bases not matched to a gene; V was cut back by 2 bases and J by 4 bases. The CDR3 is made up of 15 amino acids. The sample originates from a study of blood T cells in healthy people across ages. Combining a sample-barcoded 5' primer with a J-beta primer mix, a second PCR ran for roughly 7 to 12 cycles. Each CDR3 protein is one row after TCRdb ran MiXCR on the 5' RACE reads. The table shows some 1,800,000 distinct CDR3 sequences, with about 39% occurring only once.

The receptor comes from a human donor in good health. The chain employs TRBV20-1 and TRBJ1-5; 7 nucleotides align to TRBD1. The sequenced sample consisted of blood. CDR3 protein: CSARRRTGWNQPQHF. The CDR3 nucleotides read TGCAGTGCTAGAAGGCGGACAGGTTGGAATCAGCCCCAGCATTTT.